This TCR beta chain was profiled in a study of PD-1 blockade in classical Hodgkin lymphoma. Findings of the study overall: Significantly greater TCR diversity emerged by C4D1 in CD4+ cells but not CD8+ cells. When set against healthy donors, newly diagnosed patients were reported to show lower baseline TCR diversity.

Relapse was seen in all patients after autologous stem cell transplantation, and brentuximab vedotin exposure was variable. Relapsed/refractory classical Hodgkin lymphoma patients had complete, partial or progressive responses. CDR1 and CDR2 from the germline V gene are SEHNR and FQNEAQ (reference sequence). The V end lost 5 bases, the J end lost 1 base, and 12 bases lay between the germline ends. CDR3 length: 14 amino acids. Assay: immunoSEQ multiplex PCR; the TCRdb copy retains only in-frame clones and omits some. The sample has about 26,000 clones; roughly 62% are singletons. This clone turned up a few times. The antigen remains unidentified.

The sequencing used peripheral blood mononuclear cells (PBMCs), collected before the second cycle of nivolumab. This sequence was found in a human donor with classical Hodgkin lymphoma. This chain uses TRBV7-9 with TRBJ2-7; D is perhaps TRBD2 (5 bases). DNA for the CDR3: TGTGCCAGCAGCGAACGGGAAGAATCCTACGAGCAGTACTTC. It codes for CASSEREESYEQYF.